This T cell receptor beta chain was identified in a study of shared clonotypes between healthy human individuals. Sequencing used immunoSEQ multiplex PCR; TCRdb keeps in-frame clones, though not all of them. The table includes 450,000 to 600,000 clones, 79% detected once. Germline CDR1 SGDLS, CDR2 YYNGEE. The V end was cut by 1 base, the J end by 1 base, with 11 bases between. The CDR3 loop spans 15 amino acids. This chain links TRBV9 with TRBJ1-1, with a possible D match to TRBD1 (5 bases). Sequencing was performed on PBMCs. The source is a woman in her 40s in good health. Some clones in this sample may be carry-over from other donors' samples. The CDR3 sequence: CASSVSEDTNTEAFF. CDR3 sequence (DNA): TGTGCCAGCAGCGTATCTGAGGACACGAACACTGAAGCTTTCTTT.